A selection of T cell receptor beta chains follows, all from one sample in a study of T cell responses to AZD1222 COVID-19 vaccine. TCRdb's table, derived via immunoSEQ multiplex PCR, lists solely in-frame clones and lacks some. The table lists 80,000 to 100,000 clones, 88% of them singletons. This specimen consisted of peripheral blood, obtained on day 0 of MenACWY control vaccination. The receptors originated from an adult in good health. The CDR3 runs from the conserved cysteine through the conserved F or W. Fields, in order: J gene, CDR3 length, V gene, clone size, D gene, CDR3 protein, CDR3 DNA. D genes are given only for firm matches. Clone sizes are given selectively: once, few, many, or a class where the clone is expanded.

TRBJ2-2 14 TRBV18 . . CASSPQGNTGELFF TGTGCCAGCTCGCCCCAGGGAAACACCGGGGAGCTGTTTTTT
TRBJ2-7 15 TRBV28 . . CASSPPGTGSYEQYF TGTGCCAGCAGTCCTCCCGGGACCGGTTCCTACGAGCAGTACTTC
TRBJ1-6 16 TRBV4-3 . TRBD1 CASSQDRGQGNSPLHF TGCGCCAGCAGCCAAGATCGGGGACAGGGCAATTCACCCCTCCACTTT
TRBJ2-4 12 TRBV19 once . CASSPPEGIQYF TGTGCCAGTAGTCCCCCAGAGGGCATTCAGTACTTC
TRBJ1-4 13 TRBV29-1 . . CSGRRATNEKLFF TGCAGCGGGAGGAGAGCAACTAATGAAAAACTGTTTTTT
TRBJ2-5 16 TRBV30 . TRBD1 CAWSVGGRGRQETQYF TGTGCCTGGAGTGTAGGGGGCAGGGGCCGCCAAGAGACCCAGTACTTC
TRBJ1-1 16 TRBV28 . . CASSYSRTVWGTEAFF TGTGCCAGCAGTTATTCCCGGACAGTTTGGGGCACTGAAGCTTTCTTT
TRBJ2-1 15 TRBV5-1 . . CASSLMAGDNNEQFF TGCGCCAGCAGCTTGATGGCGGGGGACAACAATGAGCAGTTCTTC
TRBJ1-1 13 TRBV2 . . CASSGDWDTEAFF TGTGCCAGTTCGGGCGATTGGGACACTGAAGCTTTCTTT
TRBJ1-6 18 TRBV4-2 . TRBD1 CASSQDLQGASYNSPLHF TGTGCCAGCAGCCAAGATTTACAGGGGGCGTCCTATAATTCACCCCTCCACTTT
TRBJ1-6 15 TRBV7-9 . . CASSPGGVRDSPLHF TGTGCCAGCAGCCCCGGGGGGGTAAGGGATTCACCCCTCCACTTT
TRBJ1-4 15 TRBV5-1 . TRBD1 CASSSRGTEEEKLFF TGCGCCAGCAGCTCAAGGGGGACAGAGGAAGAAAAACTGTTTTTT
TRBJ1-2 13 TRBV3-1/TRBV3-2 . . CASSPDRNYGYTF TGTGCCAGCAGCCCTGACAGGAACTATGGCTACACCTTC
TRBJ2-3 15 TRBV4-3 . . CASSQEARDTDTQYF TGCGCCAGCAGCCAAGAGGCCAGAGACACAGATACGCAGTATTTT
TRBJ1-6 15 TRBV18 . . CASSLGQLYNSPLHF TGTGCCAGCTCATTGGGACAACTCTATAATTCACCCCTCCACTTT
TRBJ1-2 13 TRBV5-4 once . CASSMDINYGYTF TGTGCCAGCAGCATGGATATAAACTATGGCTACACCTTC
TRBJ1-2 12 TRBV5-5 . . CASTSGYGGYTF TGTGCCAGCACCTCAGGGTACGGAGGCTACACCTTC
TRBJ1-5 15 TRBV7-8 . . CASSSLAGTNQPQHF TGTGCCAGCAGCTCCCTTGCTGGAACCAATCAGCCCCAGCATTTT
TRBJ1-2 14 TRBV5-1 . TRBD1 CASSLGQGAGGYTF TGCGCCAGCAGCCTCGGACAGGGGGCGGGTGGCTACACCTTC
TRBJ1-1 13 TRBV29-1 once . CSAGTFLNTEAFF TGCAGCGCCGGGACGTTCTTGAACACTGAAGCTTTCTTT
TRBJ2-5 13 TRBV6-4 . . CASSPGRFETQYF TGTGCCAGCAGCCCGGGACGGTTCGAGACCCAGTACTTC
TRBJ2-7 14 TRBV7-9 . . CASSGLAGTYEQYF TGTGCCAGCAGCGGGTTGGCGGGGACCTACGAGCAGTACTTC
TRBJ2-3 15 TRBV6-6 . . CASSLQGLSTDTQYF TGTGCCAGCAGTTTACAGGGATTGAGCACAGATACGCAGTATTTT
TRBJ1-1 14 TRBV6-2/TRBV6-3 once . CASSWDTWGTEAFF TGTGCCAGCAGTTGGGACACTTGGGGAACTGAAGCTTTCTTT
TRBJ1-1 13 TRBV15 . . CATSKDTGNEAFF TGTGCCACCAGCAAGGACACAGGGAATGAAGCTTTCTTT
TRBJ2-2 15 TRBV21-1 . . CASNWDWGNTGELFF TGTGCCAGCAACTGGGACTGGGGGAACACCGGGGAGCTGTTTTTT
TRBJ2-7 12 TRBV28 few . CASQRSVDEQYF TGTGCCAGCCAAAGGTCGGTTGACGAGCAGTACTTC
TRBJ1-2 14 TRBV30 few . CAWRRAGSPRGYTF TGTGCCTGGAGGAGGGCAGGCTCACCTCGGGGCTACACCTTC
TRBJ1-2 16 TRBV7-2 . . CASSLGPVGANYGYTF TGTGCCAGCAGCTTAGGTCCCGTTGGAGCTAACTATGGCTACACCTTC
TRBJ1-4 15 TRBV3-1/TRBV3-2 . . CASSQDPGPNEKLFF TGTGCCAGCAGCCAAGATCCAGGACCGAATGAAAAACTGTTTTTT
TRBJ2-7 14 TRBV6-5 once . CASSYSRLPSEQYF TGTGCCAGCAGTTACTCGAGGCTACCCTCCGAGCAGTACTTC
TRBJ2-7 13 TRBV19 . . CASSIGTYYEQYF TGTGCCAGTAGTATCGGGACCTACTACGAGCAGTACTTC
TRBJ1-1 15 TRBV7-8 . . CASRLINQGNTEAFF TGTGCCAGCAGGCTTATTAATCAGGGGAACACTGAAGCTTTCTTT
TRBJ2-3 16 TRBV4-2 . . CASSQVLARGSDTQYF TGTGCCAGCAGCCAAGTTCTCGCCAGGGGATCAGATACGCAGTATTTT
TRBJ1-3 17 TRBV5-5 . . CASSFSTQRLSGNTIYF TGTGCCAGCAGCTTTAGTACGCAGCGCCTCTCTGGAAACACCATATATTTT
TRBJ2-5 15 TRBV7-9 few TRBD2 CASSVGTNFQETQYF TGTGCCAGCAGCGTAGGGACTAACTTCCAAGAGACCCAGTACTTC
TRBJ1-1 19 TRBV4-1 . . CASSPFGWGNGEMNTEAFF TGCGCCAGCAGCCCATTCGGGTGGGGCAACGGGGAGATGAACACTGAAGCTTTCTTT
TRBJ2-1 14 TRBV11-2 . . CASSLESSSDEQFF TGTGCCAGCAGCTTAGAGTCTAGCAGCGATGAGCAGTTCTTC
TRBJ2-7 13 TRBV24-1 . TRBD2 CATSERLASEQYF TGTGCCACCAGTGAACGACTAGCGAGTGAGCAGTACTTC
TRBJ2-1 13 TRBV14 once . CASSQGRIGEQFF TGTGCCAGCAGCCAAGGCAGGATCGGTGAGCAGTTCTTC